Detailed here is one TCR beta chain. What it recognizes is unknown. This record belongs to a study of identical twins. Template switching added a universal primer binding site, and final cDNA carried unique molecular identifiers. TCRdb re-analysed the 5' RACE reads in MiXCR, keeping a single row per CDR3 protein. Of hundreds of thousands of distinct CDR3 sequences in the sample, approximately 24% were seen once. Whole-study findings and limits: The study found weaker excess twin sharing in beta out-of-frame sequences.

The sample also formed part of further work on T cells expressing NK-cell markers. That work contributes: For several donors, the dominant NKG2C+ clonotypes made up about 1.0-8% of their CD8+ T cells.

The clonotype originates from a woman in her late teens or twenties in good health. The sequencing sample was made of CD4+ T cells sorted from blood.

In DNA form, the CDR3 reads TGCGCCAGCAGCTTGGATAGCAGGTCAAAGACCCAGTACTTC. Protein: CASSLDSRSKTQYF. The chain carries TRBV5-1 and TRBJ2-5; D gene uncertain. V was clipped by 0 bases and J by 6 bases, with 12 bases between them. This CDR3 is 14 amino acids long. Germline V CDR1 and CDR2: SGHRS, YFSETQ.